The T cell receptor (beta chain) described here comes from a study of cytomegalovirus exposure and HLA in healthy donors. Primers for the PCR totalled 60 Vbeta and 13 Jbeta. The method was immunoSEQ multiplex PCR; TCRdb's version includes in-frame clones alone and lacks a portion of them. The data contain around 230,000 clones, over 75% of them singletons. The CDR3 is 14 amino acids. Germline-derived CDR1 and CDR2 are SGHDT and YYEEEE. V lost 6 bases to trimming and J lost 8 bases, with 20 bases between them. Study findings and constraints: Another analysis was done later, and it associated approximately 17,000 TCR beta sequences with HLA alleles at 0.05 false discovery rate. CMV antigen specificity of three CMV-associated chains was confirmed in vitro. Cytomegalovirus association was assigned to about 150 TCR beta chains.

In regard to this clone: The antigen is undetermined.

This receptor was identified in a male donor in good health and CMV-seronegative. Sequenced: PBMCs. V usage is TRBV5-6 and J usage is TRBJ1-1; a weak D match, TRBD1 (6 bases). CDR3 amino acids: CASTPREGGREAFF. In DNA form, the CDR3 reads TGTGCCAGCACCCCGAGGGAAGGGGGACGGGAAGCTTTCTTT. The whole variable domain, remainder taken from reference TRBV5-6 and TRBJ1-1, is DAGVTQSPTHLIKTRGQQVTLRCSPKSGHDTVSWYQQALGQGPQFIFQYYEEEERQRGNFPDRFSGHQFPNYSSELNVNALLLGDSALYLCASTPREGGREAFFGQGTRLTVV.